A selection of T cell receptor beta chains follows, all from one sample in a study of cytomegalovirus exposure and HLA in healthy donors. Assay used: immunoSEQ multiplex PCR; TCRdb lists only in-frame clones, some missing. Here the sample spans around 78,000 clones, around 81% being singletons. Material for sequencing was PBMCs. These receptors all come from a male donor in good health and CMV-seronegative. Each CDR3 is given with its conserved first and last residue. Each record gives: J gene, V gene, clone size, D gene, CDR3 protein, CDR3 DNA. A D gene is named only where the DNA matches it firmly. Not all rows give a size; the values are once, few, many and, for expanded clones, a class.

TRBJ1-1 | TRBV12-5 | - | - | CASVMDSYMNTEAFF | TGTGCTAGTGTTATGGACAGTTACATGAACACTGAAGCTTTCTTT
TRBJ2-1 | TRBV30 | - | - | CAWSWRVRANEQFF | TGTGCCTGGAGTTGGCGGGTAAGGGCCAATGAGCAGTTCTTC
TRBJ2-1 | TRBV27 | - | TRBD2 | CASSLFREVDEQFF | TGTGCCAGCAGTTTATTTCGGGAGGTTGATGAGCAGTTCTTC
TRBJ2-7 | TRBV6-1 | - | - | CASSEQRTKNYEQYF | TGTGCCAGCAGTGAACAGAGGACAAAAAATTACGAGCAGTACTTC
TRBJ1-2 | TRBV6-1 | - | - | CASSQRQTLDYGYTF | TGTGCCAGCAGTCAAAGACAGACCCTGGACTATGGCTACACCTTC
TRBJ1-1 | TRBV29-1 | - | - | CSAGLNTEAFF | TGCAGCGCCGGTCTAAACACTGAAGCTTTCTTT
TRBJ2-5 | TRBV5-4 | - | TRBD2 | CASSSTSGGETQYF | TGTGCCAGCAGCTCGACTAGCGGGGGAGAGACCCAGTACTTC
TRBJ2-7 | TRBV5-1 | few | TRBD2 | CASSLGTSGSSYEQYF | TGCGCCAGCAGCTTAGGGACTAGCGGGAGTTCCTACGAGCAGTACTTC
TRBJ2-5 | TRBV7-8 | - | TRBD2 | CASSFQRGSQETQYF | TGTGCCAGCAGCTTCCAGCGGGGGAGCCAAGAGACCCAGTACTTC
TRBJ1-3 | TRBV5-1 | - | TRBD1 | CASSKGQGENTIYF | TGCGCCAGCAGCAAGGGACAGGGGGAGAACACCATATATTTT
TRBJ2-2 | TRBV6-5 | - | - | CASSYRRWVTGELFF | TGTGCCAGCAGTTACCGGAGGTGGGTCACCGGGGAGCTGTTTTTT
TRBJ2-2 | TRBV4-3 | - | TRBD1 | CASSLADRVAGELFF | TGCGCCAGCAGCTTAGCCGACAGGGTAGCCGGGGAGCTGTTTTTT
TRBJ1-2 | TRBV9 | - | TRBD1 | CASSLSGTGNYGYTF | TGTGCCAGCAGCCTCTCCGGGACAGGGAACTATGGCTACACCTTC
TRBJ1-3 | TRBV5-1 | - | - | CASSFTAASPSGNTIYF | TGCGCCAGCAGCTTTACAGCGGCCAGTCCCTCTGGAAACACCATATATTTT
TRBJ1-4 | TRBV4-1 | - | - | CASSQGHFGRTNEKLFF | TGCGCCAGCAGCCAAGGCCACTTCGGCAGGACTAATGAAAAACTGTTTTTT
TRBJ2-3 | TRBV18 | - | - | CASSLKQGTDTQYF | TGTGCCAGCTCACTCAAACAGGGCACAGATACGCAGTATTTT
TRBJ2-1 | TRBV13 | few | TRBD2 | CASSLDLAGVAEQFF | TGTGCCAGCAGCTTAGACCTAGCGGGAGTCGCTGAGCAGTTCTTC
TRBJ2-5 | TRBV7-8 | - | - | CASSLERVQYF | TGTGCCAGCAGCTTAGAGAGGGTCCAGTACTTC
TRBJ1-1 | TRBV7-9 | once | TRBD1 | CSSSSTGTGVVNTEAFF | TGTTCCAGCAGCTCAACCGGGACAGGGGTGGTGAACACTGAAGCTTTCTTT
TRBJ2-7 | TRBV19 | - | TRBD2 | CASSTTSGTYEQYF | TGTGCCAGTAGCACGACTAGCGGAACCTACGAGCAGTACTTC
TRBJ1-5 | TRBV28 | - | TRBD1 | CASKSGGAGNQPQHF | TGTGCCAGCAAATCAGGGGGCGCGGGCAATCAGCCCCAGCATTTT
TRBJ2-3 | TRBV7-9 | - | - | CASSLNPNQNTQYF | TGTGCCAGCAGCCTGAATCCTAATCAAAATACGCAGTATTTT
TRBJ1-1 | TRBV6-5 | - | - | CASRRMNTEAFF | TGTGCCAGCAGGAGAATGAACACTGAAGCTTTCTTT
TRBJ2-7 | TRBV6-1 | - | - | CASSVPGVTYEQYF | TGTGCCAGCAGTGTTCCGGGAGTTACCTACGAGCAGTACTTC
TRBJ2-5 | TRBV19 | - | TRBD1 | CASSTIQGGTETQYF | TGTGCCAGTAGTACTATACAGGGGGGAACAGAGACCCAGTACTTC
TRBJ1-5 | TRBV29-1 | - | TRBD1 | CSVGQGSGQPQHF | TGCAGCGTTGGACAGGGGAGCGGTCAGCCCCAGCATTTT
TRBJ1-1 | TRBV4-1 | - | - | CASSQGDRSRMNTEAFF | TGCGCCAGCAGCCAAGGCGACAGAAGTAGAATGAACACTGAAGCTTTCTTT
TRBJ2-1 | TRBV30 | - | TRBD2 | CAWSVSGYLSGEQFF | TGTGCCTGGAGTGTTAGCGGGTACTTAAGTGGTGAGCAGTTCTTC
TRBJ2-7 | TRBV27 | - | - | CASSPAATAYEQYF | TGTGCCAGCAGCCCCGCGGCCACGGCCTACGAGCAGTACTTC
TRBJ1-1 | TRBV10-1 | - | TRBD1 | CASSESVQGRNTMNTEAFF | TGCGCCAGCAGTGAGTCTGTACAGGGGCGTAATACGATGAACACTGAAGCTTTCTTT
TRBJ1-6 | TRBV5-1 | - | - | CASSLRGDYNSPLHF | TGCGCCAGCAGCTTACGGGGGGACTATAATTCACCCCTCCACTTT
TRBJ1-1 | TRBV10-3 | - | - | CAISGAGLMNTEAFF | TGTGCCATCAGTGGGGCAGGACTCATGAACACTGAAGCTTTCTTT
TRBJ1-6 | TRBV5-1 | - | - | CASSLQTGNSPLHF | TGCGCCAGCAGCCTACAAACAGGGAATTCACCCCTCCACTTT
TRBJ2-3 | TRBV4-3 | once | - | CASSQDPTLTQYF | TGCGCCAGCAGCCAAGATCCCACCCTAACGCAGTATTTT
TRBJ2-1 | TRBV10-1 | few | - | CASSESKTYNEQFF | TGCGCCAGCAGTGAGTCCAAAACTTACAATGAGCAGTTCTTC
TRBJ1-2 | TRBV28 | - | TRBD1 | CATGTGGGYGYTF | TGTGCCACCGGGACAGGGGGCGGCTATGGCTACACCTTC
TRBJ2-7 | TRBV2 | once | TRBD1 | CASSRTGGIYEQYF | TGTGCCAGCAGTCGGACAGGGGGCATCTACGAGCAGTACTTC
TRBJ2-7 | TRBV27 | - | TRBD2 | CASSPGAGVGYEQYF | TGTGCCAGCAGTCCGGGAGCGGGAGTAGGGTACGAGCAGTACTTC
TRBJ1-1 | TRBV10-2 | - | - | CASIQGSYMNTEAFF | TGCGCCAGCATACAGGGCTCGTACATGAACACTGAAGCTTTCTTT
TRBJ2-3 | TRBV7-3 | - | - | CASSIGSTDTQYF | TGTGCCAGCAGTATCGGGAGCACAGATACGCAGTATTTT
TRBJ1-2 | TRBV28 | - | TRBD1 | CASRDGQGSEGYTF | TGTGCCAGCAGAGACGGACAGGGTTCGGAAGGCTACACCTTC
TRBJ2-7 | TRBV30 | - | TRBD2 | CAWTGRSSYEQYF | TGTGCCTGGACCGGGAGGTCCTCCTACGAGCAGTACTTC
TRBJ2-7 | TRBV5-1 | few | TRBD2 | CASSLGASGTYEQYF | TGCGCCAGCAGTTTGGGCGCTAGCGGTACCTACGAGCAGTACTTC
TRBJ2-5 | TRBV5-8 | - | TRBD2 | CASSLWQIGTSFRETQYF | TGTGCCAGCAGCTTGTGGCAAATCGGGACTAGCTTTCGGGAGACCCAGTACTTC
TRBJ2-7 | TRBV6-1 | - | TRBD1 | CASSRTGGNDEQYF | TGTGCCAGCAGCAGGACAGGGGGCAACGACGAGCAGTACTTC
TRBJ1-2 | TRBV5-4 | - | - | CASSPGTGDANYGYTF | TGTGCCAGCAGCCCGGGGACGGGAGATGCTAACTATGGCTACACCTTC
TRBJ1-6 | TRBV5-4 | - | TRBD1 | CASSSGTGVISPLHF | TGTGCCAGCAGCTCCGGGACAGGGGTGATTTCACCCCTCCACTTT
TRBJ2-7 | TRBV5-1 | - | - | CASSSRYEQYF | TGCGCCAGCAGCTCCCGCTACGAGCAGTACTTC
TRBJ2-2 | TRBV11-3 | few | - | CASSFPKTANTGELFF | TGTGCCAGCAGCTTCCCAAAGACAGCGAACACCGGGGAGCTGTTTTTT
TRBJ1-1 | TRBV5-8 | - | TRBD1 | CASSSAGGGLENTEAFF | TGTGCCAGCAGCTCGGCAGGAGGGGGCTTAGAGAACACTGAAGCTTTCTTT
TRBJ2-2 | TRBV5-3 | - | - | CARSRLWGEWGTGELFF | TGTGCCAGAAGCAGATTGTGGGGGGAATGGGGCACCGGGGAGCTGTTTTTT
TRBJ2-3 | TRBV5-4 | - | - | CASSLERGTDTQYF | TGTGCCAGCAGCTTGGAGCGGGGCACAGATACGCAGTATTTT
TRBJ2-1 | TRBV19 | few | TRBD2 | CASSSSGRAGDEQFF | TGTGCCAGTAGTTCCAGCGGGAGGGCCGGGGATGAGCAGTTCTTC
TRBJ1-5 | TRBV4-3 | few | - | CASSQDHRDQPQHF | TGCGCCAGCAGCCAAGATCACAGGGACCAGCCCCAGCATTTT
TRBJ1-2 | TRBV2 | - | - | CASRRQFNGYTF | TGTGCCAGCAGGAGACAGTTTAATGGCTACACCTTC